This section outlines one T cell receptor (beta chain) sequence together with its context. Antigen specificity is unknown. The data were obtained in a study of T cell responses to AZD1222 COVID-19 vaccine. Study-level points and caveats: Possibly, clonal diversity was underestimated; donors were largely white British and included more females. Among those given AZD1222, only five or six were seropositive at baseline.

Repertoires were generated with immunoSEQ multiplex PCR, while TCRdb's copy carries only in-frame clones and drops some. The sample holds some 130,000 clones, under 95% seen once. There are 14 residues in the CDR3. Germline V gives CDR1 SGHTA, CDR2 FQGTGA. Germline trimming cut 1 base from V and 6 bases from J; bases unmatched to any gene: 2. The receptor's source is an adult who received the AZD1222 COVID-19 vaccine. The rearrangement links TRBV7-3 to TRBJ2-3, with 9 bases aligning to TRBD2. The sequenced sample was peripheral blood, obtained 28 days after the second AZD1222 dose. In DNA form, the CDR3 reads TGTGCCAGCAGCTTAAATAGCGGGAGCGATACGCAGTATTTT. Translated, it gives CASSLNSGSDTQYF.